Included here is one T cell receptor (beta chain) sequence, with context. Its specific antigen is unknown. No qualities accompany the bases; no much larger clone lies one base away. Patients with a history of autoimmune disease or receiving systemic immunosuppression were excluded from the trial. Peripheral blood for TCR sequencing was drawn from every dose cohort at baseline, at cycle 4 day 1 and at cycle 7 day 1. Samples came from an open-label, multicenter, first-in-human phase I dose-escalation trial of ivuxolimab. Adults with locally advanced or metastatic melanoma, renal cell carcinoma, hepatocellular carcinoma or head and neck squamous cell carcinoma were enrolled in the trial. Before TCR sequencing, CD4+ and CD8+ T cells were separately sorted from peripheral blood. The germline V gene (reference sequence) yields SGHNT for CDR1 and YYREEE for CDR2. Relative to germline, V is missing 4 bases and J is missing 7 bases, with 11 bases of the junction outside any gene match. The CDR3 measures 16 amino acids from cysteine to phenylalanine. Here the CDR3 DNA is all that survives: 48 bases in frame from base 1.

These data belong to a study of OX40 agonist ivuxolimab in advanced cancers. Looking at the study overall: Ivuxolimab was an agonistic, fully human IgG2 monoclonal antibody directed against OX40 (CD134), a costimulatory receptor. The paper reports the monotherapy dose-escalation portion (N of about 52 patients) of the phase I ivuxolimab trial. Of the roughly 52 dose-escalation patients, hepatocellular carcinoma was present in about 20, melanoma in some 15, renal cell carcinoma in 9 and head and neck cancer in 9. Partial responses occurred in three dose-escalation patients: two with cutaneous melanoma and one with hepatocellular carcinoma. A male proportion of 82.7% and a mean age of about 60 years, ranging from about 20 to 79, were recorded for the dose-escalation cohort. Patients were allowed to have had prior anti-PD-1, anti-PD-L1 or anti-CTLA-4 therapy, and around two fifths of the dose-escalation patients had been treated with checkpoint inhibitors. Peripheral TCRbeta sequencing was intended to test whether TCR sequence diversity was altered and clonal T-cell expansion was caused by ivuxolimab. Intravenous ivuxolimab was administered to patients every 2 weeks at six dose levels: 0.01, 0.1, 0.3, 1.5, 3 and 10 mg/kg.

Genomic DNA was isolated from the sorted cells so that the TCRbeta CDR3 region could be sequenced. The immunoSEQ Assay was used to sequence the TCRbeta CDR3 regions. In its TCRdb copy, this immuneACCESS table keeps in-frame sequences only and misses some clones. Where compared with another copy, unresolved V genes explain less than half of these, and the others have no known cause. The sample has about 48,000 clones on record, roughly 81% of them singletons. More than 5.5% of the sample is held by the ten biggest clonotypes. What the authors observed across the whole study: At doses from 0.1 to 3.0 mg/kg, clonal expansion was seen in both CD4+ and CD8+ blood T cells between baseline and week 6. After ivuxolimab, CD8+ T cells had more expanded clones than CD4+ T cells on average. Low levels of normalized T-cell clonal expansion were also shown by some nonresponding patients. Which antigens the clonally expanded peripheral T cells were specific for was not determined. In the 0.1-3.0 mg/kg groups, partial responders had among the lowest normalized peripheral clonal expansion, particularly in CD8+ T cells.

The material was CD4+ or CD8+ T cells sorted from blood, obtained in a trial of the OX40 agonist ivuxolimab. This TCR was sampled from an adult with an advanced solid tumor such as melanoma, head and neck, liver or kidney cancer. Rearrangement joined TRBV5-4 to TRBJ2-1, with TRBD1 identical over 10 junction bases. The CDR3 region has the sequence CASSPGGTGEYNEQFF. The DNA sequence is TGTGCCAGCAGCCCAGGGGGGACAGGGGAATATAATGAGCAGTTCTTC.